Listed here are 25 T cell receptor beta chains from one sample, sequenced in a study of T-cell reconstitution after alpha-beta-depleted transplantation in children (dated by TCRdb to 2015 to 2016). The library was made by PCR. Sequencing instrument: Illumina HiSeq 2500. TCR libraries were prepared with molecular barcoding, using unique molecular identifiers to normalize TCRbeta repertoire quantification. The public reads were reprocessed in TCRdb via fastp at Q25 and MiXCR, keeping in-frame beta chains. All rows with the same CDR3 protein become a single entry with the most common DNA and genes. The sample records 500,000 to 650,000 distinct CDR3 sequences, roughly 13% of which are singletons. Together, the top ten hold about 2% of the sample. The sample's treatment or condition label, in plain terms: allogeneic hematopoietic cell transplantation with graft depleted of TCRalphabeta T cells and CD19 B cells.

The source material was PBMCs, mostly from graft donor cells, sampled 360 days after TCRalphabeta/CD19-depleted stem cell transplant. The receptors shown here come from a male patient aged 5 to 17 who had a stem cell transplant for acute myeloid leukemia, so the T cells may come from the graft donor.

This clonotype was counted between two and nine times. CDR3: CASSIGGRASYNEQFF. The DNA of the CDR3 is TGTGCCAGTAGTATAGGTGGGAGGGCCTCCTACAATGAGCAGTTCTTC. This sequence joins TRBV19 and TRBJ2-1, with 7 bases fitting TRBD2. CDR1 is LNHDA and CDR2 is SQIVND in the germline V gene (reference sequence). Trimming cost V 1 base and J 0 bases; bases outside gene matches: 3. This CDR3 is 16 amino acids long.

The table lists this clonotype with a few counts. CDR3 amino acids: CASSVGTGEIYEQYF. DNA for the CDR3: TGTGCCAGCAGCGTAGGAACAGGGGAAATCTACGAGCAGTACTTC. The chain carries TRBV9 and TRBJ2-7, with 7 bases matching TRBD1. The CDR3 sequence is 15 residues long. Trimming cost V 0 bases and J 3 bases; bases outside gene matches: 6. The V gene's germline CDR1 is SGDLS and CDR2 YYNGEE.

The chain has TRBV4-2 and TRBJ1-2; TRBD1 aligns across 7 bases. Trimming cost V 0 bases and J 0 bases; bases outside gene matches: 16. This CDR3 has 20 residues. The V gene's germline CDR1 is LGHNA and CDR2 YNFKEQ. CDR3 sequence (DNA): TGTGCCAGCAGCCAAGAAGTAAGGACAGGCCTATTCCGAGCTAACTATGGCTACACCTTC. Its protein is CASSQEVRTGLFRANYGYTF.

This clonotype showed up just a few times. This rearrangement joins TRBV21-1 to TRBJ2-7; TRBD2 reflects the table's D call only, with no check against the DNA. TRBV21-1 is labeled a pseudogene. The length of the CDR3 is 18 residues. CDR3 protein: CASSKARTSGEDLYEQYF. The CDR3 DNA follows: TGTGCCAGCAGCAAAGCGCGGACTAGCGGGGAGGACCTCTACGAGCAGTACTTC.

This chain uses TRBV7-8 with TRBJ2-3; D not certain. The CDR3 contains 13 residues. CDR1 and CDR2 (germline): SGHVS, FQNEAQ. V was shortened by 5 bases and J by 6 bases, with 12 bases between the two germline ends. CDR3 amino acids: CASSKIPADTQYF. For the CDR3, the DNA is TGTGCCAGCAGCAAGATACCTGCTGATACGCAGTATTTT.

The V call is TRBV28, the J call TRBJ2-1; TRBD2 matches 10 bases. V trimming: 6 bases; J trimming: 6 bases; junction bases outside the gene matches: 5. Germline CDR1 MDHEN, CDR2 SYDVKM. This CDR3 is built from 14 residues. CDR3 sequence (DNA): TGTGCCAGCAGGTTGACTAGCGGGTTCAATGAGCAGTTCTTC. Residues: CASRLTSGFNEQFF.

This clonotype was recorded at least ten times. The chain joins TRBV6-6 to TRBJ1-3; no reliable D call. CDR3 length: 13 residues. The V and J ends lost 2 bases and 1 base respectively, with 3 bases between them. From germline, CDR1 is MNHNY and CDR2 SVGAGI (reference sequence). As DNA, the CDR3 is TGTGCCAGCAGTTACCAATCTGGAAACACCATATATTTT. Its protein is CASSYQSGNTIYF.

This clonotype was counted ten times or more. This chain connects TRBV4-3 to TRBJ2-1, with 12 bases identical to TRBD2. The germline CDR1 and CDR2 sequences are LGHNA and YSLEER. Losses at the gene ends were 4 bases for V and 0 bases for J; bases not matched to a gene: 10. There are 19 residues in the CDR3. The chain's CDR3 is CASSRAASGRGSSYNEQFF. CDR3 in DNA: TGCGCCAGCAGCCGAGCGGCTAGCGGGAGGGGGAGCTCCTACAATGAGCAGTTCTTC.

This clonotype was observed many times. The chain has TRBV11-2 and TRBJ2-7, with D perhaps TRBD2 (6 bases). The germline gives CDR1 SGHAT, CDR2 FQNNGV. This CDR3 has 15 amino acids. V lost 1 base and J lost 5, with 15 bases in between. CDR3 bases: TGTGCCAGCAGCTTAGTAAGTCTAGCGTTCGACGAGCAGTACTTC. Residues: CASSLVSLAFDEQYF.

This chain links TRBV29-1 with TRBJ2-7; weak D call: TRBD2 (5 bases). Trimming removed 4 bases at V and 0 bases at J, with 16 bases between. Germline loops: CDR1 SQVTM, CDR2 ANQGSEA. The CDR3 has 15 amino acids. The chain's CDR3 is CSVVGRGDFSYEQYF. The CDR3 coding sequence is TGCAGCGTTGTAGGTCGGGGTGATTTCTCCTACGAGCAGTACTTC.

Many counts were recorded for this clonotype. The V call is TRBV7-9, the J call TRBJ2-5, with D unresolved. The CDR3 sequence is 12 residues long. Germline V gives CDR1 SEHNR, CDR2 FQNEAQ (reference sequence). Trimming pared 2 bases from V and 5 bases from J, leaving 6 bases between. The CDR3 DNA reads as TGTGCCAGCAGCTTAATGCCGGAGACCCAGTACTTC. Its protein is CASSLMPETQYF.

The genes are TRBV7-2 and TRBJ2-7, with D tentatively TRBD2 (6 bases). Germline V gene data show CDR1 as SGHTA and CDR2 as FQGNSA. Trimming cost V 5 bases and J 6 bases, with 14 bases left between them. The length of the CDR3 is 13 residues. The CDR3 loop is CASSLKGGVEQYF. The CDR3 bases are TGTGCCAGCAGCCTAAAAGGAGGGGTCGAGCAGTACTTC.

This clonotype was recorded a few times. The chain couples TRBV20-1 to TRBJ2-1; D possibly corresponds to TRBD1 (6 bases). Trimming took 2 bases from V and 2 from J, leaving 16 bases between them. The CDR3 loop spans 16 amino acids. The germline gives CDR1 DFQATT, CDR2 SNEGSKA (reference sequence). The CDR3, as DNA: TGCAGTGCTAGATCACCAGGGGCTCCAACCTACAATGAGCAGTTCTTC. Protein: CSARSPGAPTYNEQFF.

The chain has TRBV25-1 and TRBJ1-2; D is unresolved. V was trimmed by 4 bases and J by 8 bases, leaving 11 bases between them. Germline V CDR1 and CDR2: MGHDK, SYGVNS. CDR3 size: 12 residues. The CDR3 DNA is TGTGCCAGCAGTGTCGGGCCGGGGGGCTACACCTTC. This sequence encodes CASSVGPGGYTF.

CDR3 sequence (DNA): TGTGCCACCAGCAGAGATTCCGGACTGCGAGAGACCCAGTACTTC. Protein product: CATSRDSGLRETQYF. V and J are TRBV15 and TRBJ2-5, with D possibly TRBD2 on 5 matching bases. This CDR3 spans 15 amino acids. The germline V gene has CDR1 LNHNV and CDR2 YYDKDF (reference sequence). V dropped 0 bases and J dropped 4 bases, with 12 bases sitting between them. Complete variable domain (other parts from reference TRBV15 and TRBJ2-5): DAMVIQNPRYQVTQFGKPVTLSCSQTLNHNVMYWYQQKSSQAPKLLFHYYDKDFNNEADTPDNFQSRRPNTSFCFLDIRSPGLGDTAMYLCATSRDSGLRETQYFGPGTRLLVL.

This clonotype has ten or more counts. This chain uses TRBV7-8 with TRBJ2-5, with D unclear. CDR3 size: 15 residues. Per the germline V gene, CDR1 is SGHVS and CDR2 is FQNEAQ. V was clipped by 3 bases and J by 1 base, with 12 bases between them. CDR3 coding DNA: TGTGCCAGCAGCTTCGGGCCGCCCCGCCAAGAGACCCAGTACTTC. Translated: CASSFGPPRQETQYF.

The rearrangement links TRBV7-8 to TRBJ1-5, with D maybe TRBD1 (6 bases). Germline loops: CDR1 SGHVS, CDR2 FQNEAQ. CDR3 length equals 15 residues. Trimming took off 6 bases at V and 4 bases at J, with 16 bases between the two ends. Here the CDR3 reads CASSRGRGENQPQHF. The CDR3 DNA is TGTGCCAGCAGTCGGGGCAGGGGAGAAAATCAGCCCCAGCATTTT.

This clonotype has a count of ten or more. The V and J genes are TRBV28 and TRBJ2-1, with TRBD2 as a possible D gene (6 bases). Trimming cost V 4 bases and J 13 bases, with 14 bases left between them. CDR1 MDHEN and CDR2 SYDVKM come from the germline V gene. The CDR3 contains 12 residues. The CDR3 DNA sequence: TGTGCCAGCAGTTCCACCGGGACTTTCCAGTTCTTC. Amino acids: CASSSTGTFQFF.

V is TRBV9 and J is TRBJ2-1; tentatively, D is TRBD2 (6 bases). The length of the CDR3 is 16 residues. Trimming stripped 0 bases from V and 1 base from J, with 11 bases between. Germline CDR1 SGDLS, CDR2 YYNGEE. CDR3 DNA sequence: TGTGCCAGCAGCGTAGGAGCGGGTATATCCTACAATGAGCAGTTCTTC. This gives the protein CASSVGAGISYNEQFF.

This sequence joins TRBV11-2 and TRBJ2-1; 11 bases are a match to TRBD2. Trimming removed 3 bases from V and 0 bases from J; junction bases left unmatched: 10. Germline V CDR1 and CDR2: SGHAT, FQNNGV. The CDR3 consists of 19 residues. The CDR3 DNA reads TGTGCCAGCAGCTTTTTGGGACTAGCGGCACCTAGCTCCTACAATGAGCAGTTCTTC. Its translation is CASSFLGLAAPSSYNEQFF.

The chain recombines TRBV5-1 with TRBJ2-1; possible D gene TRBD1, 5 bases. Per germline, CDR1 SGHRS and CDR2 YFSETQ. V lost 4 bases, J lost 5 bases, and 16 bases lay in between. CDR3 length: 15 residues. CDR3 sequence (DNA): TGCGCCAGCAGCGTCCTGCGACAGAGCAACAATGAGCAGTTCTTC. Translated: CASSVLRQSNNEQFF.

This clonotype was seen a handful of times. The CDR3 DNA sequence: TGTGCCAGCAGCTATCAAGCCCACCCCGGGACTAGTCAAGCAGATACGCAGTATTTT. Its protein is CASSYQAHPGTSQADTQYF. V usage is TRBV11-2 and J usage is TRBJ2-3, with TRBD2 matching over 8 bases. This CDR3 is 19 amino acids long. V was clipped by 4 bases and J by 4 bases; unmatched bases: 19. The germline CDR1 and CDR2 sequences are SGHAT and FQNNGV.

This clonotype came up a few times. The J gene is TRBJ2-3, the V gene TRBV20-1, with 12 bases fitting TRBD2. The CDR3 length is 17 residues. The V gene's germline CDR1 is DFQATT and CDR2 SNEGSKA (reference sequence). V shed 3 bases, J shed 4 bases, and the junction held 11 bases outside the gene matches. The CDR3 protein is CSASEGLAGSGPDTQYF. In DNA form, the CDR3 reads TGCAGTGCTAGTGAGGGACTAGCGGGTTCGGGGCCAGATACGCAGTATTTT.

This clonotype was counted between two and nine times. V gene TRBV30 combines with J gene TRBJ2-7; the D is unclear. V was pared by 3 bases and J by 6 bases, with 21 bases between. The CDR3 runs 15 residues. Germline V CDR1 and CDR2: GTSNPN, SVGIG (reference sequence). The CDR3 DNA reads TGTGCCTGGAGGAGCGACGGCTATTCCTACCCCGAGCAGTACTTC. It encodes CAWRSDGYSYPEQYF.

This clonotype showed up just a few times. For the CDR3, the DNA is TGTGCCACCAGTGAAATTCGGACTAGCGGGAAAGAGACCCAGTACTTC. This encodes CATSEIRTSGKETQYF. The chain has TRBV24-1 and TRBJ2-5; 12 bases line up with TRBD2. The germline V gene has CDR1 KGHDR and CDR2 SFDVKD. V lost 4 bases to trimming and J lost 3 bases; unmatched junction nucleotides: 5. The CDR3 is 16 amino acids.